These 5 T cell receptor beta chains came from one sample sequenced in a study of T cell responses to AZD1222 COVID-19 vaccine. Sequencing was performed with immunoSEQ multiplex PCR; in TCRdb, only in-frame clones are kept and a portion is missing. Of under 150,000 clones in the sample, about 90% were seen once. The specimen was peripheral blood, collected 28 days after the second AZD1222 dose. All receptors derive from an adult who received the AZD1222 COVID-19 vaccine.

V and J are TRBV14 and TRBJ2-2, with D perhaps matching TRBD1 (6 bases). Germline values: CDR1 SGHDN, CDR2 FVKESK. This CDR3 has 14 amino acids. Trimming shortened V by 6 bases and J by 7 bases, and 15 bases separated the two germline ends. The CDR3 spells CASRATTGIGELFF. CDR3 coding DNA: TGTGCCAGCAGGGCAACTACAGGGATCGGGGAGCTGTTTTTT.

The rearrangement uses TRBV7-9 and TRBJ2-7, with D possibly being TRBD2 (6 bases). Germline V gene sequence: CDR1 SEHNR, CDR2 FQNEAQ (reference sequence). Between the trimmed V and J ends, which lost 2 bases and 4 bases, there was a span of 12 bases. This CDR3 is built from 14 residues. The CDR3 here is CASSLTSLGYEQYF. The CDR3 bases are TGTGCCAGCAGCTTAACTAGCCTGGGGTACGAGCAGTACTTC. Full variable domain (rest looked up from reference TRBV7-9 and TRBJ2-7): DTGVSQNPRHKITKRGQNVTFRCDPISEHNRLYWYRQTLGQGPEFLTYFQNEAQLEKSRLLSDRFSAERPKGSFSTLEIQRTEQGDSAMYLCASSLTSLGYEQYFGPGTRLTVT.

This clone was picked up one time. The rearrangement links TRBV20-1 to TRBJ1-1; D is undetermined. From germline, CDR1 is DFQATT and CDR2 SNEGSKA (reference sequence). The CDR3 sequence is 11 residues long. V gave up 2 bases and J gave up 11 bases, with 12 bases separating them. In DNA, the CDR3 is TGCAGTGCTAGATTCCAAAAGGTGGCTTTCTTT. The encoded protein is CSARFQKVAFF.

This chain uses TRBV2 with TRBJ2-1, with 10 bases that match TRBD2. Germline V CDR1 and CDR2: SNHLY, FYNNEI. There are 15 residues in the CDR3. V gave up 5 bases and J gave up 3 bases; unmatched junction bases: 4. CDR3 residues: CASSSSSGGYNEQFF. Here the CDR3 DNA reads TGTGCCAGCAGTTCGTCTAGCGGGGGCTACAATGAGCAGTTCTTC.

This CDR3 reads CASSAQGIYYGYTF. The CDR3 nucleotides are TGCGCCAGCAGTGCGCAGGGCATCTATTATGGCTACACCTTC. The J gene is TRBJ1-2, the V gene TRBV10-2, with D possibly matching TRBD1 (5 bases). The V end lost 4 bases, the J end lost 5 bases, and 14 bases lay between the germline ends. The CDR3 length is 14 residues. Per germline, CDR1 WSHSY and CDR2 SAAADI.